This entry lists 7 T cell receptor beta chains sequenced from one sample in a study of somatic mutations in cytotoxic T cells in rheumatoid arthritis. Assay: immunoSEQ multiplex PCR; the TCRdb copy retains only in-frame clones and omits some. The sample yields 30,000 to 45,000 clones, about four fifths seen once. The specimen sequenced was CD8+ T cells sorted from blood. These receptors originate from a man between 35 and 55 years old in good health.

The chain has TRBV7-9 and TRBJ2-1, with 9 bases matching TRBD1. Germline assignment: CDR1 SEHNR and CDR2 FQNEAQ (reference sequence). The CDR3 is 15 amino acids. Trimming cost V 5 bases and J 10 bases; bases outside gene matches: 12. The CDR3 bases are TGTGCCAGCAGCCAAACCCGACAGGGGGTCGGCGAGCAGTTCTTC. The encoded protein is CASSQTRQGVGEQFF. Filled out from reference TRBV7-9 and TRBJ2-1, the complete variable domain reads DTGVSQNPRHKITKRGQNVTFRCDPISEHNRLYWYRQTLGQGPEFLTYFQNEAQLEKSRLLSDRFSAERPKGSFSTLEIQRTEQGDSAMYLCASSQTRQGVGEQFFGPGTRLTVL.

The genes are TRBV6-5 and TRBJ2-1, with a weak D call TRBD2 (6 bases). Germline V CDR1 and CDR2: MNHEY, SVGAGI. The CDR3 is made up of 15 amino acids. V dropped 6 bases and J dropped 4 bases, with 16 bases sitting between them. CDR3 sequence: CASRDGSVVYNEQFF. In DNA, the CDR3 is TGTGCCAGCAGGGACGGGAGTGTGGTTTACAATGAGCAGTTCTTC.

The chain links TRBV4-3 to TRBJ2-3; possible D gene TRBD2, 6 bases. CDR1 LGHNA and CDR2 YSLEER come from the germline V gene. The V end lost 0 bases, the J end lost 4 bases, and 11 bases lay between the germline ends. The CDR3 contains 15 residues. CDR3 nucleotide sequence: TGCGCCAGCAGCCAAGATCGAGGCGGGGCAGATACGCAGTATTTT. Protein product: CASSQDRGGADTQYF.

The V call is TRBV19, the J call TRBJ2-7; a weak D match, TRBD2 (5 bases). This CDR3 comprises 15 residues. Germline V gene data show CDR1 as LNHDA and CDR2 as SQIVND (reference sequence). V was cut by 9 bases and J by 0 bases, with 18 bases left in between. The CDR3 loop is CASRGAAGPSYEQYF. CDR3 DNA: TGTGCCAGCCGGGGAGCGGCCGGACCCTCCTACGAGCAGTACTTC.

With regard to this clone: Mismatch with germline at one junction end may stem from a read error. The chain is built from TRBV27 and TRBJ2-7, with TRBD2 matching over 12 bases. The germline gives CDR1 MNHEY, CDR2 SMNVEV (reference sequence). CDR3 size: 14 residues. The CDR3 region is CASSFSSGRGSFIF. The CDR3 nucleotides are TGTGCCAGCAGTTTCTCTAGCGGGAGGGGATCATTCATTTTC.

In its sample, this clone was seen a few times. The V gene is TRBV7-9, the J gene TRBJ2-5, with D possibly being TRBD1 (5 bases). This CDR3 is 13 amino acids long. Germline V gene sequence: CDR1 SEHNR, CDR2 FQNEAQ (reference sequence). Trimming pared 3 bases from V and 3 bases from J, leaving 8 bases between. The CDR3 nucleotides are TGTGCCAGCAGCTTCGGCAGGGAAGAGACCCAGTACTTC. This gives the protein CASSFGREETQYF.

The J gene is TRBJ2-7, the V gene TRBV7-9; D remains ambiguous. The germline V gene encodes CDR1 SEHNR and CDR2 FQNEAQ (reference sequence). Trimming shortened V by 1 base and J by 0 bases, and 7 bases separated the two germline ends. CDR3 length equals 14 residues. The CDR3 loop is CASSLVEGSYEQYF. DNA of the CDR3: TGTGCCAGCAGCTTAGTGGAAGGCTCCTACGAGCAGTACTTC.